The T cell receptor (beta chain) under discussion was sequenced for a study of beta chain features in type 1 diabetes. Remarks on this clone: Its matching antigen is unknown.

General observations from the study: There were fewer insertions and more deletions at the VDJ junctions of type 1 diabetes patients. Compared to healthy donors, patients appeared to have naive, central memory and Treg TCRB repertoires that were more alike.

As every portion of the isolated RNA was reverse transcribed, the sequencing read expressed TCRB transcripts. The data were produced by immunoSEQ multiplex PCR, yet TCRdb's version contains in-frame clones alone and is incomplete. The table shows under 800,000 clones, with roughly a sixth occurring only once. From germline, CDR1 is SGHTA and CDR2 FQGTGA. The V gene lost 4 bases and the J gene lost 1 base, with 16 bases spanning the gap. This CDR3 has 16 residues. The sequenced material came from naive CD4+ T cells from blood. This TCR came from a man aged 18 to 29 in good health. V and J are TRBV7-3 and TRBJ2-5, with TRBD1 as a possible D gene (6 bases). CDR3: CASSSKRRGGQETQYF. The CDR3 nucleotides read TGTGCCAGCAGCTCAAAACGCAGGGGCGGCCAAGAGACCCAGTACTTC. The complete variable domain, with remaining parts taken from reference TRBV7-3 and TRBJ2-5, reads GAGVSQTPSNKVTEKGKYVELRCDPISGHTALYWYRQSLGQGPEFLIYFQGTGAADDSGLPNDRFFAVRPEGSVSTLKIQRTERGDSAVYLCASSSKRRGGQETQYFGPGTRLLVL.